The entry below describes one T cell receptor beta chain. No antigen is known for it. Per-nucleotide qualities are absent, and no much larger clonotype sits a single base away. The sample's time point label is to be understood as: baseline before first vaccination. Samples from vaccinated people were obtained from the UK trials COV001 and COV002, which included a single-blind randomized controlled phase 2/3 trial of AZD1222 (ChAdOx1 nCoV-19) in healthy adults. For TCRbeta chain sequencing, PBMC samples were collected from trial participants at day 0 and at day 28 after the second dose. This specimen comes from a study of T cell responses to AZD1222 COVID-19 vaccine (dated by TCRdb to the early 2020s). Context from the whole study: AZD1222 recipients with second doses at about 4 weeks or about 12 weeks were pooled, because spike-specific TCR depth and breadth did not differ between schedules. Trial participants were enrolled by age into 18-55, 56-69 and 70-plus year subgroups, with approximately 150, 30 and 60 TCR-sequenced participants respectively. A total of under 250 trial participants underwent TCR sequencing, of whom around 210 had received two doses of AZD1222 and some 26 had received two doses of the MenACWY control vaccine. General study outcomes and caveats: Vaccine-associated CD4 TCRs spanned the whole spike protein, with dominant responses in regions 160-218 and 743-854. Conclusions about previously exposed vaccinees are limited, since just five to seven AZD1222 recipients were seropositive for SARS-CoV-2 at baseline. Spike-specific TCR breadth and depth rose significantly after two AZD1222 doses compared with day 0 and with MenACWY recipients. Because no samples from the day 14 peak response were available, repertoires could be characterized only after the peak T cell response. Most participants were white British and females outnumbered males, and the authors suggested that clonal diversity may have been underestimated. Reportedly, almost half of the unique spike-specific TCRs recognized epitopes lying outside the regions that are mutated in the B.1.351 and B.1.1.7 variants. In the small 56-69-year group, the increase in depth fell short of significance, most likely because of low power.

The CDR3 regions of human TCRbeta chains were analyzed by immunosequencing. The authors' pipeline ran thus. TCRs in the repertoires were compared against a reference library of SARS-CoV-2-specific TCRs that had been generated with the MIRA antigen-specificity platform. Breadth was defined as the fraction of unique TCRs that were SARS-CoV-2-associated, and depth was defined as the fraction of total T cells that were SARS-CoV-2-associated. Using the MIRA data, each spike-specific TCR was mapped to the spike region that the TCR reacts to and placed in a CD4 or CD8 class. Log10-transformed breadth and depth values were compared by one-way ANOVA with Sidak's multiple comparisons tests. The clones in this table, taken by TCRdb from immuneACCESS, are in-frame only. Not every clone is retained; where verified, under half of the shortfall comes from an unresolved V gene, and the cause of the rest is unknown. V, J and clone size derive from that table, while D and trimming were established from the DNA sequence. This sample holds about 150,000 clones; about four fifths were observed only once. The ten largest make up over 4% of the sample.

Trimming costs V 4 bases and J 5 bases, and their ends lie 26 bases apart. The germline V gene (reference sequence) yields SEHNR for CDR1 and FQNEAQ for CDR2. From cysteine to phenylalanine, the CDR3 is 18 amino acids long. Only the CDR3 DNA stays, 54 bases, in frame from base 1. Sequencing used peripheral blood, obtained on day 0 of AZD1222 vaccination. The rearrangement combines TRBV7-9 with TRBJ2-5; TRBD2 is possibly the D segment (7 matching bases). The sequence was collected from an adult in good health. The DNA reads as follows: TGTGCCAGCAGCTCCCTTGAGGGGGGGGGCCGACTTGGTGAGACCCAGTACTTC. This gives the protein CASSSLEGGGRLGETQYF.